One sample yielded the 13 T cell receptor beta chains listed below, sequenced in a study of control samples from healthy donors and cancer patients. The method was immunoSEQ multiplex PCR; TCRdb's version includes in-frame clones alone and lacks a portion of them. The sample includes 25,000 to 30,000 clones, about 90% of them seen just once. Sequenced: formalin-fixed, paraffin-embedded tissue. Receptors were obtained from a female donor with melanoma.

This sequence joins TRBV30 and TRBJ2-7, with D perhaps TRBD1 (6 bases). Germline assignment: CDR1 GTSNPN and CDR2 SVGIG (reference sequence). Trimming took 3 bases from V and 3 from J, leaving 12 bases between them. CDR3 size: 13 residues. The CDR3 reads CAWSRGHYYEQYF. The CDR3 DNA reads TGTGCCTGGAGCCGGGGACATTACTACGAGCAGTACTTC. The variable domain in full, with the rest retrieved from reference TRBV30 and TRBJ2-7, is SQTIHQWPATLVQPVGSPLSLECTVEGTSNPNLYWYRQAAGRGLQLLFYSVGIGQISSEVPQNLSASRPQDRQFILSSKKLLLSDSGFYLCAWSRGHYYEQYFGPGTRLTVT.

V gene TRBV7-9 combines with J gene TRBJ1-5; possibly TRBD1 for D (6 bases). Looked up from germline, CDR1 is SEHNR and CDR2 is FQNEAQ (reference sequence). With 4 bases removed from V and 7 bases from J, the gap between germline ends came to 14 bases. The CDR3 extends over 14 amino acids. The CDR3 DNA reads TGTGCCAGCAGCTCCTCCCAGGGGCAACAGCCCCAGCATTTT. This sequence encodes CASSSSQGQQPQHF.

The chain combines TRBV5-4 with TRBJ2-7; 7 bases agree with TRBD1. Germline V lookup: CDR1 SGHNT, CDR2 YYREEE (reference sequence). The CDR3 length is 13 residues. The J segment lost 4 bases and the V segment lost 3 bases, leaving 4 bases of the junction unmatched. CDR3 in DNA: TGTGCCAGCAGCTACGGGACAGCTTACGAGCAGTACTTC. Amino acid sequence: CASSYGTAYEQYF.

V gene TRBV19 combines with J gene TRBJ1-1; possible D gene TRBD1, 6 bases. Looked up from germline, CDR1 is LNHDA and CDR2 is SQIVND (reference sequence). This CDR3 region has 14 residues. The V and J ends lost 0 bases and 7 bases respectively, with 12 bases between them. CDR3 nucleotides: TGTGCCAGTAGTATAGATCTGAGGGGGATTGAAGCTTTCTTT. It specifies CASSIDLRGIEAFF.

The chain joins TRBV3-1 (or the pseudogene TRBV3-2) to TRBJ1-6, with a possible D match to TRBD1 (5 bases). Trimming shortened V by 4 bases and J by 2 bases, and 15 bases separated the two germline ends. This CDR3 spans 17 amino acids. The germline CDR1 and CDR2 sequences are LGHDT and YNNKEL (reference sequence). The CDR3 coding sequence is TGTGCCAGCAGCCCTCTGGCAGGGAAGACCTATAATTCACCCCTCCACTTT. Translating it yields CASSPLAGKTYNSPLHF.

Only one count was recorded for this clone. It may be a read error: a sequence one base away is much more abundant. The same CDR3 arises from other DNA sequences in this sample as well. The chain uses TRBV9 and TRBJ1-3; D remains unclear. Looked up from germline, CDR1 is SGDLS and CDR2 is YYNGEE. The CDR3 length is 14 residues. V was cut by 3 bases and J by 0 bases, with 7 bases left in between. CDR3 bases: TGTGCCAGCAGCGACAGAGTCTCTGGAAACACCATATATTTT. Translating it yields CASSDRVSGNTIYF.

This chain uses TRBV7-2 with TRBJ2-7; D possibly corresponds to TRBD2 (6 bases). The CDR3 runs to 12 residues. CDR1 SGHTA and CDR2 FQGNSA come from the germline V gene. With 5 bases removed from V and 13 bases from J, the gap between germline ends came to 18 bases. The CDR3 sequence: CASSQEGRTTYF. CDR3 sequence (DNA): TGTGCCAGCAGCCAAGAAGGTAGGACTACCTACTTC. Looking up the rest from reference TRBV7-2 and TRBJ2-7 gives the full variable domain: GAGVSQSPSNKVTEKGKDVELRCDPISGHTALYWYRQSLGQGLEFLIYFQGNSAPDKSGLPSDRFSAERTGGSVSTLTIQRTQQEDSAVYLCASSQEGRTTYFGPGTRLTVT.

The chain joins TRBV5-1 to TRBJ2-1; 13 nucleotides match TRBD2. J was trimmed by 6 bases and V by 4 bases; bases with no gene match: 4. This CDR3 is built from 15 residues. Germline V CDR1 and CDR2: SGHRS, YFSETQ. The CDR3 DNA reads TGCGCCAGCAGCCCGACTAGCGGGAGGCTCAATGAGCAGTTCTTC. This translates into CASSPTSGRLNEQFF.

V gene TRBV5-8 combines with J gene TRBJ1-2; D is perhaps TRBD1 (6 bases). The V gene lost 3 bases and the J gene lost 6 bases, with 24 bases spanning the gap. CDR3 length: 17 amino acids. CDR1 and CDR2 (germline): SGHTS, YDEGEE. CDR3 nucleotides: TGTGCCAGCAGCTCCTGGACAGCAAATACCGGCGAAAATGGCTACACCTTC. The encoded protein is CASSSWTANTGENGYTF. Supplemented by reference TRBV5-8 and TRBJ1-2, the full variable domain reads EAGVTQSPTHLIKTRGQQATLRCSPISGHTSVYWYQQALGLGLQFLLWYDEGEERNRGNFPPRFSGRQFPNYSSELNVNALELEDSALYLCASSSWTANTGENGYTFGSGTRLTVV.

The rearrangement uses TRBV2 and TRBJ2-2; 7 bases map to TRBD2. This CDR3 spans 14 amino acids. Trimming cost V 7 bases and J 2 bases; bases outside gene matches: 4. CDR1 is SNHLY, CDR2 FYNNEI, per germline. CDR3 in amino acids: CASKGEGNTGELFF. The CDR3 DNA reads TGTGCCAGCAAAGGGGAGGGTAACACCGGGGAGCTGTTTTTT.

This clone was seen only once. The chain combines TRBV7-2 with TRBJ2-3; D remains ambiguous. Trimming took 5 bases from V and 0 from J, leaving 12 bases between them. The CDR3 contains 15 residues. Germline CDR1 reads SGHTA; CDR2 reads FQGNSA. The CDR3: CASSPSPTSTDTQYF. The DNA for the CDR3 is TGTGCCAGCAGCCCCAGCCCCACGAGCACAGATACGCAGTATTTT.

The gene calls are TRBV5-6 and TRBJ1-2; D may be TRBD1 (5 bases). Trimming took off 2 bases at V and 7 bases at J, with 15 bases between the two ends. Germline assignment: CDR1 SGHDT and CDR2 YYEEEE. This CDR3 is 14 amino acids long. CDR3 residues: CASSFRGWDGGYTF. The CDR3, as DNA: TGTGCCAGCAGCTTTCGGGGGTGGGATGGTGGCTACACCTTC.

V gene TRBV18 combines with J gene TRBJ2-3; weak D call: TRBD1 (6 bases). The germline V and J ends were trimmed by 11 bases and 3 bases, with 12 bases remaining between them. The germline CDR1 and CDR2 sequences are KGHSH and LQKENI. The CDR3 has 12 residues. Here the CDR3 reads CALKQGTDTQYF. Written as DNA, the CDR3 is TGTGCCCTCAAACAGGGAACAGATACGCAGTATTTT.